This TCR beta chain originates from a study of CD8+ T cells in alopecia areata. Study-wide background: Treated patients were given oral tofacitinib, which was dosed at 5 to 10 mg twice daily. Study-level findings and limits: It was lesional scalp, especially alopecia totalis/universalis, that showed higher clonality than normal scalp.

V dropped 3 bases and J dropped 1 base, with 7 bases sitting between them. CDR3 length: 14 amino acids. Germline-derived CDR1 and CDR2 are SEHNR and FQNEAQ (reference sequence). On this clone itself: Its cognate antigen is unknown.

The investigators collected lesional scalp punch biopsies and peripheral blood from alopecia areata patients. Once RNA had been extracted, it was reverse transcribed into cDNA to act as the sequencing template. Data came from immunoSEQ multiplex PCR; TCRdb stores just in-frame clones and leaves some out. The table shows around 160,000 clones, with roughly 44% occurring only once. The TCR originated in a human donor with alopecia areata. Sequencing was carried out using CD4+ T cells sorted from blood. The V and J genes are TRBV7-9 and TRBJ2-1, with D unresolved. CDR3 protein: CASSFDRSYNEQFF. In DNA form, the CDR3 reads TGTGCCAGCAGCTTTGATCGGTCCTACAATGAGCAGTTCTTC.